Each of the 27 T cell receptor beta chains below was sequenced from the same sample in a study of T cell responses to AZD1222 COVID-19 vaccine. Clones were read by immunoSEQ multiplex PCR, and TCRdb kept only the in-frame ones, dropping some. Altogether about 120,000 clones are present, 93% being singletons, with the ten largest covering about 3%. The starting material was peripheral blood, obtained on day 0 of AZD1222 vaccination. The receptors derive from an adult in good health.

This clone was seen only once. The chain combines TRBV7-8 with TRBJ2-7; 8 nucleotides line up with TRBD2. Germline trimming cut 5 bases from V and 8 bases from J; bases unmatched to any gene: 8. Germline V CDR1 and CDR2: SGHVS, FQNEAQ. The CDR3 has 13 residues. CDR3 coding DNA: TGTGCCAGCAGCCCGGGACTAGGGAGCAAGCAGTACTTC. This gives the protein CASSPGLGSKQYF.

The chain couples TRBV7-8 to TRBJ2-7; 10 bases are shared with TRBD1. J lost 4 bases, V lost 3 bases, and 3 bases had no gene match. The V gene's germline CDR1 is SGHVS and CDR2 FQNEAQ. This CDR3 region has 14 residues. CDR3: CASSLRTGGYEQYF. As DNA, the CDR3 is TGTGCCAGCAGCTTGCGGACAGGGGGGTACGAGCAGTACTTC.

The chain carries TRBV19 and TRBJ2-3; D assignment may be TRBD1 or TRBD2 (5 bases each). The CDR3 loop spans 15 amino acids. The germline CDR1 and CDR2 sequences are LNHDA and SQIVND (reference sequence). V was cut by 5 bases and J by 7 bases, with 19 bases left in between. In DNA, the CDR3 is TGTGCCAGTAGTCTCGGGGACGGTCGGCCGAATACGCAGTATTTT. It translates to CASSLGDGRPNTQYF.

The genes are TRBV4-1 and TRBJ2-5; 9 bases are a match to TRBD2. The germline gives CDR1 MGHRA, CDR2 YSYEKL. CDR3 length: 17 amino acids. The trim removed 0 bases at V and 3 bases at J, leaving 8 bases unmatched. The DNA of the CDR3 is TGCGCCAGCAGCCAAGATCTCTCGGCTAGCGGGGAAGAGACCCAGTACTTC. Amino acid sequence: CASSQDLSASGEETQYF.

The genes are TRBV2 and TRBJ1-5, with D hard to call. This CDR3 spans 16 amino acids. The V end was cut by 6 bases, the J end by 0 bases, with 15 bases between. Germline loops: CDR1 SNHLY, CDR2 FYNNEI. Here the CDR3 DNA reads TGTGCCAGCAGCCCCTCCCGGACTAATAGCAATCAGCCCCAGCATTTT. It is translated as CASSPSRTNSNQPQHF.

The CDR3 spells CASSLAVETQYF. CDR3 coding DNA: TGTGCCAGCAGCTTAGCGGTGGAGACCCAGTACTTC. V gene TRBV7-6 combines with J gene TRBJ2-5; the D is unclear. The germline V and J ends were trimmed by 0 bases and 5 bases, with 4 bases remaining between them. The germline V gene encodes CDR1 SGHVS and CDR2 FNYEAQ. The CDR3 sequence is 12 residues long.

The V gene is TRBV20-1, the J gene TRBJ2-7; D is ambiguous. The ends were cut back, 3 bases at V and 4 bases at J, with 7 bases in the middle. The CDR3 is made up of 11 amino acids. Germline V CDR1 and CDR2: DFQATT, SNEGSKA (reference sequence). The DNA for the CDR3 is TGCAGTGCTAGTCCCAAATACGAGCAGTACTTC. This encodes CSASPKYEQYF.

The chain recombines TRBV6-6 with TRBJ2-7; the D is unclear. The germline V and J ends were trimmed by 4 bases and 6 bases, with 13 bases remaining between them. The CDR3 spans 13 residues. Germline CDR1 is MNHNY and CDR2 is SVGAGI (reference sequence). This CDR3 reads CASSSGSPGEQYF. Written as DNA, the CDR3 is TGTGCCAGCAGTTCCGGGTCGCCCGGCGAGCAGTACTTC.

V gene TRBV19 combines with J gene TRBJ2-1, with TRBD1 matching 7 bases. The trim removed 5 bases at V and 8 bases at J, leaving 6 bases unmatched. Germline CDR1 is LNHDA and CDR2 is SQIVND (reference sequence). The CDR3 runs to 13 residues. The CDR3 region has the DNA TGTGCCAGTAGTTTCCCTACAGGGGATGAGCAGTTCTTC. Translated, it gives CASSFPTGDEQFF.

This chain joins TRBV12-3 or TRBV12-4 and TRBJ2-1; D tentatively reads TRBD1 or TRBD2 (5 bases each). V lost 4 bases and J 14 bases, leaving 9 bases between the germline ends. The CDR3 has 10 amino acids. CDR3 sequence (DNA): TGTGCCAGCAGTTCCGGGACGAAGTTCTTC. Its protein product is CASSSGTKFF.

This clone was counted a single time. The chain uses TRBV4-1 and TRBJ2-7; possibly TRBD1 for D (5 bases). The CDR3 loop spans 15 amino acids. The ends were cut back, 2 bases at V and 1 base at J, with 12 bases in the middle. The germline CDR1 and CDR2 sequences are MGHRA and YSYEKL. This CDR3 reads CASSQLMGLSYEQYF. CDR3 coding DNA: TGCGCCAGCAGCCAATTGATGGGGCTATCCTACGAGCAGTACTTC.

The chain has TRBV18 and TRBJ1-2, with D possibly being TRBD1 (6 bases). The CDR3 is 15 residues long. The germline V gene encodes CDR1 KGHSH and CDR2 LQKENI. The germline V and J ends were trimmed by 3 bases and 3 bases, with 14 bases remaining between them. The CDR3 coding sequence is TGTGCCAGCTCACCTAATCTGGACAGCGACTATGGCTACACCTTC. As protein: CASSPNLDSDYGYTF.

This clone was recorded once. The chain uses TRBV7-8 and TRBJ2-4; D call uncertain. The CDR3 covers 14 residues. Trimming removed 2 bases from V and 5 bases from J, with 10 bases in between. The V gene's germline CDR1 is SGHVS and CDR2 FQNEAQ. The CDR3 spells CASSLTAVQNIQYF. DNA of the CDR3: TGTGCCAGCAGCTTAACAGCTGTACAAAACATTCAGTACTTC. Filled out from reference TRBV7-8 and TRBJ2-4, the complete variable domain reads GAGVSQSPRYKVAKRGQDVALRCDPISGHVSLFWYQQALGQGPEFLTYFQNEAQLDKSGLPSDRFFAERPEGSVSTLKIQRTQQEDSAVYLCASSLTAVQNIQYFGAGTRLSVL.

This rearrangement joins TRBV6-6 to TRBJ2-7, with D possibly TRBD1 on 5 matching bases. Per germline, CDR1 MNHNY and CDR2 SVGAGI (reference sequence). This CDR3 has 14 residues. With 4 bases removed from V and 0 bases from J, the gap between germline ends came to 10 bases. The CDR3 loop is CASSSTDTSYEQYF. CDR3 DNA sequence: TGTGCCAGCAGTTCGACAGATACCTCCTACGAGCAGTACTTC.

V usage is TRBV5-8 and J usage is TRBJ2-7; tentatively, D is TRBD2 (6 bases). The CDR3 loop spans 15 amino acids. The V end was cut by 6 bases, the J end by 0 bases, with 16 bases between. The germline V gene encodes CDR1 SGHTS and CDR2 YDEGEE. CDR3 amino acids: CASIPGVRSSYEQYF. CDR3 sequence (DNA): TGTGCCAGCATCCCGGGGGTCCGGAGCTCCTACGAGCAGTACTTC. Supplemented by reference TRBV5-8 and TRBJ2-7, the full variable domain reads EAGVTQSPTHLIKTRGQQATLRCSPISGHTSVYWYQQALGLGLQFLLWYDEGEERNRGNFPPRFSGRQFPNYSSELNVNALELEDSALYLCASIPGVRSSYEQYFGPGTRLTVT.

The chain has TRBV27 and TRBJ1-1, with D possibly matching TRBD1 (5 bases). CDR1 and CDR2 (germline): MNHEY, SMNVEV (reference sequence). Deletions cut 3 bases from V and 5 bases from J, with 10 bases between. The CDR3 runs 13 residues. The CDR3 protein is CASSFLEGTEAFF. The CDR3 DNA sequence: TGTGCCAGCAGTTTCTTAGAGGGGACTGAAGCTTTCTTT.

The chain uses TRBV5-5 and TRBJ2-7; D may correspond to TRBD1 or TRBD2 (5 bases each). CDR3 size: 12 residues. Germline V gene data show CDR1 as SGHKS and CDR2 as YYEKEE (reference sequence). V was shortened by 4 bases and J by 11 bases, with 16 bases between the two germline ends. CDR3 region: CASSTAGGQKYF. DNA of the CDR3: TGTGCCAGCAGCACCGCTGGAGGACAAAAGTACTTC.

V is TRBV18 and J is TRBJ2-1, with 7 bases that match TRBD2. In germline, CDR1 is KGHSH, CDR2 LQKENI. The CDR3 consists of 15 residues. The J segment lost 0 bases and the V segment lost 6 bases, leaving 5 bases of the junction unmatched. The DNA for the CDR3 is TGTGCCAGCTCGCCAAGGGAGGGCTCCTACAATGAGCAGTTCTTC. Translated, it gives CASSPREGSYNEQFF.

The chain links TRBV28 to TRBJ2-5; D gene unclear. V lost 3 bases, J lost 6 bases, and 20 bases lay in between. Germline CDR1 and CDR2: MDHEN and SYDVKM. This CDR3 contains 16 residues. As DNA, the CDR3 is TGTGCCAGCAGTTTTGATAGTGCGACTTGGGAAAAGACCCAGTACTTC. Translating it yields CASSFDSATWEKTQYF.

This sequence joins TRBV28 and TRBJ2-1, with TRBD2 matching 12 bases. The CDR3 covers 21 residues. J was trimmed by 1 base and V by 4 bases; bases with no gene match: 17. Germline V lookup: CDR1 MDHEN, CDR2 SYDVKM. The CDR3 bases are TGTGCCAGCAGTTCCCTCGTACTAGCGGGAGGCGTGGGGATGTCCTACAATGAGCAGTTCTTC. It specifies CASSSLVLAGGVGMSYNEQFF.

A note on this clone: Other nucleotide sequences in the sample specify the same CDR3. This chain connects TRBV5-1 to TRBJ2-3; D call uncertain. V shed 4 bases and J shed 1 base, with 4 bases lying between them. The CDR3 runs 12 residues. The V gene's germline CDR1 is SGHRS and CDR2 YFSETQ. CDR3 DNA: TGCGCCAGCAGCCCCGGCACAGATACGCAGTATTTT. It specifies CASSPGTDTQYF.

The chain has TRBV21-1 and TRBJ2-7; TRBD1 is the table's D call and was not checked against the DNA. TRBV21-1 is a documented pseudogene. The CDR3 loop spans 14 amino acids. DNA for the CDR3: TGTGCCAGCAGCAAAGGGGGCGACATCGGGGAGCAGTACTTC. It codes for CASSKGGDIGEQYF.

J is TRBJ1-5 and V is TRBV4-1; D is unresolved. CDR1 and CDR2 from the germline V gene are MGHRA and YSYEKL. The V gene lost 1 base and the J gene lost 3 bases, with 7 bases spanning the gap. The CDR3 extends over 14 amino acids. The CDR3 loop reads CASSQVYLNQPQHF. The CDR3 DNA follows: TGCGCCAGCAGCCAAGTCTACCTCAATCAGCCCCAGCATTTT.

The chain is built from TRBV6-5 and TRBJ1-3; no clear D. This CDR3 is built from 12 residues. V lost 5 bases, J lost 4 bases, and 6 bases lay in between. From germline, CDR1 is MNHEY and CDR2 SVGAGI. The DNA for the CDR3 is TGTGCCAGCAGTCCACAGGGAAACACCATATATTTT. Its translation is CASSPQGNTIYF.

V is TRBV27 and J is TRBJ2-2; tentatively, D is TRBD1 or TRBD2 (5 bases each). V was clipped by 1 base and J by 6 bases, with 15 bases between them. This CDR3 has 16 residues. Germline V CDR1 and CDR2: MNHEY, SMNVEV (reference sequence). CDR3 sequence: CASSLLWDRSPGELFF. The CDR3 DNA follows: TGTGCCAGCAGTTTATTATGGGACCGCTCGCCCGGGGAGCTGTTTTTT.

This chain uses TRBV5-6 with TRBJ2-1, with D possibly TRBD1 on 5 matching bases. The germline V gene encodes CDR1 SGHDT and CDR2 YYEEEE. The CDR3 is 14 amino acids. V dropped 5 bases and J dropped 3 bases, with 12 bases sitting between them. The CDR3 reads CASSLGQNYNEQFF. The CDR3, as DNA: TGTGCCAGCAGTCTGGGGCAGAACTACAATGAGCAGTTCTTC.

The chain joins TRBV5-1 to TRBJ1-5; tentative D call: TRBD1 (6 bases). Germline assignment: CDR1 SGHRS and CDR2 YFSETQ. The CDR3 is made up of 18 amino acids. With 4 bases removed from V and 0 bases from J, the gap between germline ends came to 20 bases. The CDR3 here is CASSRGQRSIGSNQPQHF. CDR3 sequence (DNA): TGCGCCAGCAGCCGTGGACAGAGGAGTATAGGTAGCAATCAGCCCCAGCATTTT.